Shown below are 31 T cell receptor beta chains from a single sample sequenced in a study of shared clonotypes between healthy human individuals (dated by TCRdb to 2019 to 2021). Libraries came from the immunoSEQ multiplex PCR assay. The clones in this table, taken by TCRdb from immuneACCESS, are in-frame only. Not every clone is retained; where verified, under half of the shortfall comes from an unresolved V gene, and the cause of the rest is unknown. The sample contains 1,100,000 or so clones, 78% of them found a single time. The ten largest make up approximately 0.5% of the sample. Sequenced input: memory CD4+ T cells from PBMCs. This sample's cell subset or site label indicates: CD45RA-negative fraction. The source of these receptors is a man aged 18 to 35 in good health. Some clones in this sample may be carry-over from other donors' samples.

This clone was detected once. CDR3 nucleotides: TGTGCCTGGAGTCTTACAGGGGGCTCCCCTTACGAGCAGTACTTC. Amino acids: CAWSLTGGSPYEQYF. This chain connects TRBV30 to TRBJ2-7; 9 bases match TRBD1. The length of the CDR3 is 15 residues. V was pared by 2 bases and J by 4 bases, with 9 bases of the junction left unmatched. Per germline, CDR1 GTSNPN and CDR2 SVGIG (reference sequence).

On this clone: At the DNA level, this CDR3 is encoded by other sequences in the same sample as well. The chain combines TRBV18 with TRBJ2-7; unclear D gene. Germline V gene lookup returns CDR1 KGHSH and CDR2 LQKENI. CDR3 length: 12 amino acids. V was pared by 0 bases and J by 2 bases, with 2 bases between. The CDR3 sequence: CASSPPTYEQYF. CDR3 nucleotide sequence: TGTGCCAGCTCACCACCCACCTACGAGCAGTACTTC.

J is TRBJ1-5 and V is TRBV7-9; D unclear. There are 14 residues in the CDR3. CDR1 is SEHNR, CDR2 FQNEAQ, per germline (reference sequence). V lost 1 base and J 3 bases, leaving 7 bases between the germline ends. DNA for the CDR3: TGTGCCAGCAGCTTAGGCCTAGACAATCAGCCCCAGCATTTT. It encodes CASSLGLDNQPQHF.

The chain uses TRBV9 and TRBJ2-3, with 8 bases identical to TRBD2. This CDR3 is built from 15 residues. Trimming at V came to 5 bases and at J to 0 bases, leaving 5 bases not matched to a gene. Germline values: CDR1 SGDLS, CDR2 YYNGEE. The CDR3 reads CASRAGEWSTDTQYF. CDR3 in DNA: TGTGCCAGCAGAGCGGGGGAATGGAGCACAGATACGCAGTATTTT.

This rearrangement joins TRBV5-4 to TRBJ2-1; 12 positions match TRBD2. The length of the CDR3 is 15 residues. Per germline, CDR1 SGHNT and CDR2 YYREEE (reference sequence). J lost 8 bases, V lost 0 bases, and 3 bases had no gene match. The CDR3 DNA follows: TGTGCCAGCAGCTTGGAACTAGCGGGAGGCCATGAGCAGTTCTTC. Encoded protein: CASSLELAGGHEQFF.

A single count supports this clone. This sequence joins TRBV25-1 and TRBJ2-4; TRBD1 matches at 11 bases. Trimming removed 10 bases from V and 1 base from J; junction bases left unmatched: 9. Germline V gives CDR1 MGHDK, CDR2 SYGVNS. This CDR3 is 16 amino acids long. DNA for the CDR3: TGTGCCAAATATCCCCGGACAGGGGGCGCCAAAAACATTCAGTACTTC. Amino acid sequence: CAKYPRTGGAKNIQYF.

The chain joins TRBV15 to TRBJ2-3; 11 bases are shared with TRBD2. The CDR3 is 16 residues long. Per germline, CDR1 LNHNV and CDR2 YYDKDF (reference sequence). The ends lost 3 bases at V and 3 bases at J; junction bases unmatched: 5. CDR3 DNA sequence: TGTGCCACCAGCAGCCGACTAGCGGGACCGACAGATACGCAGTATTTT. Translation: CATSSRLAGPTDTQYF.

The J gene is TRBJ2-2, the V gene TRBV18, with 7 bases identical to TRBD2. The germline gives CDR1 KGHSH, CDR2 LQKENI. The CDR3 has 15 amino acids. Trimming took 4 bases from V and 6 from J; bases not matched to a gene: 8. CDR3 region: CASSQNGLGAGELFF. The CDR3, as DNA: TGTGCCAGCTCACAAAATGGACTAGGGGCCGGGGAGCTGTTTTTT. The whole variable domain, filled in from reference TRBV18 and TRBJ2-2, reads NAGVMQNPRHLVRRRGQEARLRCSPMKGHSHVYWYRQLPEEGLKFMVYLQKENIIDESGMPKERFSAEFPKEGPSILRIQQVVRGDSAAYFCASSQNGLGAGELFFGEGSRLTVL.

This sequence joins TRBV5-1 and TRBJ1-1; D is perhaps TRBD1 (6 bases). This CDR3 spans 14 amino acids. Germline CDR1 is SGHRS and CDR2 is YFSETQ. The germline V and J ends were trimmed by 1 base and 8 bases, with 15 bases remaining between them. The CDR3 DNA reads TGCGCCAGCAGCTTGTATGGGGGCGGTGGAGAAGCTTTCTTT. Protein: CASSLYGGGGEAFF.

The sample holds one count of this clone. The CDR3 sequence: CASIPFPAGETQYF. CDR3 coding DNA: TGTGCCAGCATCCCCTTTCCGGCTGGGGAGACCCAGTACTTC. The rearrangement joins TRBV7-9 to TRBJ2-5; no firm D call. Germline CDR1 and CDR2: SEHNR and FQNEAQ (reference sequence). V lost 7 bases, J lost 5 bases, and 17 bases lay in between. The CDR3 runs to 14 residues.

This clone was recorded only once. V usage is TRBV11-1 and J usage is TRBJ1-2; possibly TRBD1 for D (5 bases). Trimming took 5 bases from V and 5 from J, leaving 21 bases between them. The CDR3 contains 16 residues. Germline assignment: CDR1 SGHAT and CDR2 FQDESV (reference sequence). In nucleotides, the CDR3 is TGTGCCAGCAGCGACCCTCAGGGTCGTGGGATATATGGCTACACCTTC. Encoded protein: CASSDPQGRGIYGYTF.

The rearrangement links TRBV6-5 to TRBJ2-7, with a possible D match to TRBD1 (6 bases). CDR1 and CDR2 from the germline V gene are MNHEY and SVGAGI. The CDR3 length is 13 residues. Trimming cost V 6 bases and J 4 bases, with 13 bases left between them. CDR3 amino acids: CASRQGGGYEQYF. The DNA of the CDR3 is TGTGCCAGCAGACAGGGTGGGGGTTACGAGCAGTACTTC.

The chain links TRBV30 to TRBJ1-2; no clear D. The CDR3 contains 13 residues. The germline V gene encodes CDR1 GTSNPN and CDR2 SVGIG (reference sequence). V was clipped by 0 bases and J by 4 bases, with 9 bases between them. CDR3 in amino acids: CAWSVRQVYGYTF. DNA for the CDR3: TGTGCCTGGAGTGTGCGACAAGTCTATGGCTACACCTTC.

The chain recombines TRBV5-6 with TRBJ2-7; no firm D call. CDR1 and CDR2 from the germline V gene are SGHDT and YYEEEE. The CDR3 totals 12 residues. The ends were cut back, 4 bases at V and 1 base at J, with 6 bases in the middle. This CDR3 is CASSQQSYEQYF. CDR3 nucleotide sequence: TGTGCCAGCAGCCAACAATCCTACGAGCAGTACTTC.

The chain couples TRBV5-1 to TRBJ2-5; 9 nucleotides line up with TRBD2. Germline CDR1 SGHRS, CDR2 YFSETQ. The CDR3 consists of 15 residues. The ends lost 4 bases at V and 4 bases at J; junction bases unmatched: 8. The CDR3 nucleotides read TGCGCCAGCAGCCCTCTAGCGGGGCCCCGAGAGACCCAGTACTTC. As protein: CASSPLAGPRETQYF.

J is TRBJ2-5 and V is TRBV28; possibly TRBD1 for D (6 bases). The germline V gene encodes CDR1 MDHEN and CDR2 SYDVKM. The V and J ends lost 5 bases and 1 base respectively, with 17 bases between them. The CDR3 length is 16 residues. The CDR3 loop reads CASSVPGQGSQETQYF. The CDR3 DNA reads as TGTGCCAGCAGTGTTCCGGGACAAGGATCCCAAGAGACCCAGTACTTC.

A remark on this clone: Other DNA sequences in this sample translate to the same CDR3. As DNA, the CDR3 is TGCGCCAGCAGCTTGAGTGGGGGCAACTATGGCTACACCTTC. This translates into CASSLSGGNYGYTF. The rearrangement uses TRBV5-1 and TRBJ1-2; TRBD1 might be the D (6 bases). Germline assignment: CDR1 SGHRS and CDR2 YFSETQ. The CDR3 contains 14 residues. V was pared by 1 base and J by 2 bases, with 9 bases between.

The gene calls are TRBV6-5 and TRBJ1-1; D uncertain. The CDR3 is made up of 16 amino acids. Trimming stripped 3 bases from V and 4 bases from J, with 18 bases between. Germline-derived CDR1 and CDR2 are MNHEY and SVGAGI. CDR3 nucleotide sequence: TGTGCCAGCAGTTATCGTGGTGGACGGTCACTCACTGAAGCTTTCTTT. Translating it yields CASSYRGGRSLTEAFF.

This clone showed up just a few times. The chain combines TRBV7-9 with TRBJ2-7, with 9 bases fitting TRBD1. Germline V lookup: CDR1 SEHNR, CDR2 FQNEAQ (reference sequence). The CDR3 has 18 amino acids. The V and J ends lost 4 bases and 5 bases, in that order; junction bases with no gene match: 18. CDR3 residues: CASSSWYRDREGKDEQYF. CDR3 DNA sequence: TGTGCCAGCAGCTCATGGTACCGGGACAGGGAGGGTAAGGACGAGCAGTACTTC.

The V and J genes are TRBV27 and TRBJ2-7; D call uncertain. V gave up 5 bases and J gave up 0 bases, with 11 bases separating them. Germline V gene data show CDR1 as MNHEY and CDR2 as SMNVEV (reference sequence). The CDR3 is made up of 14 amino acids. The CDR3 reads CASSPWASSYEQYF. In DNA form, the CDR3 reads TGTGCCAGCAGTCCCTGGGCCAGCTCCTACGAGCAGTACTTC.

This sequence joins TRBV2 and TRBJ2-1, with unresolved D. The CDR3 runs 14 residues. V was shortened by 3 bases and J by 5 bases, with 11 bases between the two germline ends. Germline V lookup: CDR1 SNHLY, CDR2 FYNNEI. The CDR3 region is CASSDYVEHNEQFF. CDR3 in DNA: TGTGCCAGCAGTGATTATGTGGAGCACAATGAGCAGTTCTTC.

V gene TRBV2 combines with J gene TRBJ1-2; weak D call: TRBD1 (5 bases). The CDR3 extends over 15 amino acids. Germline assignment: CDR1 SNHLY and CDR2 FYNNEI. V shed 2 bases and J shed 7 bases, with 17 bases lying between them. CDR3 in DNA: TGTGCCAGCAGTGAAATGGACAACTCAGTTAGTGGCTACACCTTC. Translating it yields CASSEMDNSVSGYTF.

The rearrangement uses TRBV5-1 and TRBJ1-4, with TRBD1 as a possible D gene (6 bases). The V gene's germline CDR1 is SGHRS and CDR2 YFSETQ. V lost 0 bases and J 8 bases, leaving 14 bases between the germline ends. The CDR3 consists of 15 residues. The CDR3 bases are TGCGCCAGCAGCTTGGAGGGGGGCGGAGGCGAAAAACTGTTTTTT. Translated, it gives CASSLEGGGGEKLFF.

With respect to this clone: The sample contains more than one DNA sequence encoding this CDR3. The V and J genes are TRBV9 and TRBJ2-3; TRBD1 or TRBD2 may be the D gene (5 bases each). Germline CDR1 reads SGDLS; CDR2 reads YYNGEE. This CDR3 is built from 15 residues. V lost 3 bases and J 3 bases, leaving 14 bases between the germline ends. The CDR3 sequence is CASSGGTGLTDTQYF. DNA of the CDR3: TGTGCCAGCAGCGGGGGGACGGGGTTAACAGATACGCAGTATTTT.

The chain links TRBV7-7 to TRBJ2-2; tentative D call: TRBD1 (5 bases). The length of the CDR3 is 15 residues. V lost 6 bases, J lost 4 bases, and 15 bases lay in between. Germline V lookup: CDR1 SSHAT, CDR2 FNYEAQ (reference sequence). This CDR3 reads CASSSYQGSTGELFF. Written as DNA, the CDR3 is TGTGCCAGCAGTTCCTACCAGGGATCCACCGGGGAGCTGTTTTTT.

This clone is a singleton in its sample. J is TRBJ1-3 and V is TRBV23-1; tentative D call: TRBD1 (6 bases). TRBV23-1 qualifies as an ORF whose function is uncertain. The CDR3 length is 16 residues. V lost 4 bases and J 4 bases, leaving 17 bases between the germline ends. The CDR3 region has the DNA TGCGCCAGCAGTCCTTGTATGGGGGGCACAGGAAACACCATATATTTT. This encodes CASSPCMGGTGNTIYF.

This chain's CDR3 is CASSQALTSGRADTQYF. The CDR3 DNA follows: TGTGCCAGCAGCCAGGCACTGACTAGTGGGCGCGCAGATACGCAGTATTTT. The chain links TRBV4-2 to TRBJ2-3, with D tentatively TRBD2 (6 bases). This CDR3 contains 17 residues. CDR1 is LGHNA and CDR2 is YNFKEQ in the germline V gene. V lost 3 bases and J 4 bases, leaving 20 bases between the germline ends.

The CDR3 loop is CASSFDRGLETQYF. The CDR3 nucleotides are TGTGCCAGCAGCTTCGACAGGGGGCTAGAGACCCAGTACTTC. This chain uses TRBV5-8 with TRBJ2-5; 10 bases agree with TRBD1. Germline V gene data show CDR1 as SGHTS and CDR2 as YDEGEE. CDR3 length: 14 amino acids. V shed 2 bases and J 4 bases; nucleotides not matched to a gene: 2.

V is TRBV28 and J is TRBJ2-7; no clear D. The CDR3 loop spans 12 amino acids. The V gene lost 5 bases and the J gene lost 6 bases, with 11 bases spanning the gap. CDR1 and CDR2 (germline): MDHEN, SYDVKM. CDR3 coding DNA: TGTGCCAGCAGTCTAACAGTCTCCGAGCAGTACTTC. The encoded protein is CASSLTVSEQYF.

This rearrangement joins TRBV5-1 to TRBJ2-1; TRBD2 agrees at 15 bases. The CDR3 sequence is 17 residues long. V shed 0 bases, J shed 8 bases, and the junction held 6 bases outside the gene matches. CDR1 is SGHRS, CDR2 YFSETQ, per germline. For the CDR3, the DNA is TGCGCCAGCAGCTTGGGGACTAGCGGGAGGGCCGGCGATGAGCAGTTCTTC. Translation: CASSLGTSGRAGDEQFF.

V is TRBV23-1 and J is TRBJ2-7; D tentatively reads TRBD1 or TRBD2 (6 bases each). TRBV23-1 is placed among ORFs of uncertain function. Trimming stripped 10 bases from V and 3 bases from J, with 19 bases between. CDR3 size: 14 residues. CDR3 protein: CATPRDTEFYEQYF. In DNA, the CDR3 is TGCGCCACTCCGCGGGACACGGAGTTCTACGAGCAGTACTTC.